This TCR beta chain comes out of a study of CD8 T cells in ankylosing spondylitis. The study's findings and limits: Reportedly, disease-linked clones are significantly enriched in ankylosing spondylitis patients' matched synovial fluid. CD8+ by phenotype, disease-linked clones were relatively rare in peripheral blood. Blood of patients with ankylosing spondylitis appeared to be characterized by a TCR beta motif of eight highly homologous variants.

In making TCR beta libraries, quantitative 5'-RACE with molecular barcodes was used. In TCRdb, the 5' RACE reads were re-called with MiXCR into one record per CDR3 protein. Of 250,000 or so distinct CDR3 sequences listed, 24% were seen once; the top ten hold 0.5% to 0.65%. The CDR3 has 15 residues. V lost 4 bases, J lost 2 bases, and 7 bases stayed unmatched. From germline, CDR1 is SGHRS and CDR2 YFSETQ. Note on this clonotype: Its antigen is currently unknown.

This chain joins TRBV5-1 and TRBJ2-3, with 7 bases matching TRBD1. This TCR was recovered from a male donor with ankylosing spondylitis or in good health (not recorded which). The sequenced sample consisted of blood, either unsorted or a sorted T cell fraction (not recorded which). The CDR3 bases are TGCGCCAGCAGCCTACCGGGACAGCCCACAGATACGCAGTATTTT. Amino acid sequence: CASSLPGQPTDTQYF. Full variable domain (missing parts from reference TRBV5-1 and TRBJ2-3): KAGVTQTPRYLIKTRGQQVTLSCSPISGHRSVSWYQQTPGQGLQFLFEYFSETQRNKGNFPGRFSGRQFSNSRSEMNVSTLELGDSALYLCASSLPGQPTDTQYFGPGTRLTVL.